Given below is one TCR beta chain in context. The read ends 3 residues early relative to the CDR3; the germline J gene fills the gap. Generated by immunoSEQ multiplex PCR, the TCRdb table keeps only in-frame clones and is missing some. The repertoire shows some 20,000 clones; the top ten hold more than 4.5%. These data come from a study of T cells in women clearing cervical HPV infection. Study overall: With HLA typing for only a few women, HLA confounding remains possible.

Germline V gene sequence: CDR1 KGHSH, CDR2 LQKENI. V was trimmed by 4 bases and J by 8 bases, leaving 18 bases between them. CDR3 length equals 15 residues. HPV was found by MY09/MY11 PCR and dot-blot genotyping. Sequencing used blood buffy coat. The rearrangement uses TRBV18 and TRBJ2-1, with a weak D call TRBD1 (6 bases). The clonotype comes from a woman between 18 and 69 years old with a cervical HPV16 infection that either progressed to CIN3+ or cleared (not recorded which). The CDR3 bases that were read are TGTGCCAGCTCACAGGGACAAAAACTAAGCGATGAG. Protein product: CASSQGQKLSDE. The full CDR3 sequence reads CASSQGQKLSDEQFF.